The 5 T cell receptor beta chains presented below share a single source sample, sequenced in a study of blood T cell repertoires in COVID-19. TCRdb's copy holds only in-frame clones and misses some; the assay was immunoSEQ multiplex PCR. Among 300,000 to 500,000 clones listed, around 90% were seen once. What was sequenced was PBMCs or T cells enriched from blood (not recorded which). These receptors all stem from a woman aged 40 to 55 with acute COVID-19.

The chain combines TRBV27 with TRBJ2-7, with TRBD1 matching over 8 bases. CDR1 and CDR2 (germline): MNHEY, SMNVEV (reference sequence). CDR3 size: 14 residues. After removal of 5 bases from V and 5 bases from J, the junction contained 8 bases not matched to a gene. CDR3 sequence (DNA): TGTGCCAGCAGTCCTGGGACAGGATTGAACGAGCAGTACTTC. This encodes CASSPGTGLNEQYF.

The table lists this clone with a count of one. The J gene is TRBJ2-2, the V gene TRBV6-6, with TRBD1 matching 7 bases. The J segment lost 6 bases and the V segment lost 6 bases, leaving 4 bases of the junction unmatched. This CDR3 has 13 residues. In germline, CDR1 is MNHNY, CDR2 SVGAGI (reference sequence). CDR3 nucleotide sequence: TGTGCCAGCAGACTCGACAGGGCCGGGGAGCTGTTTTTT. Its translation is CASRLDRAGELFF.

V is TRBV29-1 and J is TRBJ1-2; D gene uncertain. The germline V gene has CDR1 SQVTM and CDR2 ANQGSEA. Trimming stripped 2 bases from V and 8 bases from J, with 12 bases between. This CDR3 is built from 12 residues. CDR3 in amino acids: CSVEWVGWGYTF. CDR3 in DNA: TGCAGCGTTGAATGGGTCGGGTGGGGCTACACCTTC.

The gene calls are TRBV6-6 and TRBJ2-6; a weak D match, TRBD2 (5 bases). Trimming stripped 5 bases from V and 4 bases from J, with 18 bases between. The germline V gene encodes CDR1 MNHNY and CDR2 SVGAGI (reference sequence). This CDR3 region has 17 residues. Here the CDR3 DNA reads TGTGCCAGCAGTCGCGGACTCCTCCGGGCGGGGGCCAACGTCCTGACTTTC. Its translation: CASSRGLLRAGANVLTF.

This chain's CDR3 is CASSSSGDQPQHF. CDR3 nucleotide sequence: TGTGCCAGCAGCTCCTCGGGGGATCAGCCCCAGCATTTT. V and J are TRBV7-9 and TRBJ1-5; weak D call: TRBD1 (5 bases). This CDR3 comprises 13 residues. The germline CDR1 and CDR2 sequences are SEHNR and FQNEAQ (reference sequence). V lost 4 bases and J lost 5, with 9 bases in between.